This TCR beta chain stems from a study of cytotoxic CD8 clonotypes in ibrutinib-treated CLL. Whole-study results and caveats: Before falling back toward baseline at progression, clonality had risen at the time of ibrutinib response. Stable or contracted on treatment, public clonotypes were also uncommon.

Notes on this clone: Its antigen is unidentified.

V lost 5 bases, J lost 7 bases, and 11 bases lay in between. Germline V gene data show CDR1 as SGHNT and CDR2 as YENEEA. There are 13 residues in the CDR3. Sequenced by immunoSEQ multiplex PCR; TCRdb stores in-frame clones only, minus some. The repertoire holds some 200,000 clones, with over 65% as singletons. This receptor was taken from a human donor with chronic lymphocytic leukemia. The chain has TRBV11-3 and TRBJ2-2; D is ambiguous. The source was PBMCs, collected after 12 months of ibrutinib treatment. CDR3 residues: CASSPRRSGELFF. The CDR3 DNA is TGTGCCAGCAGCCCCCGACGGAGCGGGGAGCTGTTTTTT. Full variable domain (rest looked up from reference TRBV11-3 and TRBJ2-2): EAGVVQSPRYKIIEKKQPVAFWCNPISGHNTLYWYLQNLGQGPELLIRYENEEAVDDSQLPKDRFSAERLKGVDSTLKIQPAELGDSAVYLCASSPRRSGELFFGEGSRLTVL.